One TCR beta chain is described in this entry. The target antigen is unknown. These data originate in a study of cytomegalovirus exposure and HLA in healthy donors. Findings and limits, study-wide: One variant, a missense change in DCLRE1C, was linked in a later analysis to TCR beta V- and J-gene trimming. Most observed TCR sequences were rare, whereas some public TCRs were detected in many donors. The study carried out a later analysis of TCR beta sequences. It associated some 15,000 of them with specific HLA alleles at a false discovery rate of 0.05.

Trimming shortened V by 7 bases and J by 1 base, and 12 bases separated the two germline ends. The germline V gene has CDR1 SNHLY and CDR2 FYNNEI. The CDR3 extends over 14 amino acids. In the PCR, 60 Vbeta and 13 Jbeta primers were used. Measured with immunoSEQ multiplex PCR; TCRdb has only the in-frame clones, and not every one. The sample shows about 210,000 clones, around three quarters of them seen only once. The chain combines TRBV2 with TRBJ2-3, with a tentative D call TRBD1 (6 bases). The sequenced sample consisted of PBMCs. The TCR originated in a woman aged 25-40 years in good health and CMV-seropositive. The CDR3 DNA sequence: TGTGCCAGCAACAGGGTATCTGGCACAGATACGCAGTATTTT. Protein: CASNRVSGTDTQYF.